The present entry profiles one TCR beta chain with its context. The antigen is unknown. This sample stems from a study of a mutant IDH1 vaccine in newly diagnosed glioma. Study results and caveats: With respect to changes in top peripheral T cell clonotypes, pseudoprogression seemed unrelated.

Time point described: week 23, last vaccination. A 20-mer mutant IDH1 peptide at 300 ug was injected subcutaneously with topical imiquimod. Each of the donors came in with new WHO grade 3 or 4 astrocytomas that were IDH1-mutant and ATRX-lost. The CDR3 is 15 amino acids. The germline gives CDR1 MNHEY, CDR2 SMNVEV (reference sequence). V was clipped by 5 bases and J by 0 bases; unmatched bases: 3. Sequencing was performed with immunoSEQ multiplex PCR; in TCRdb, only in-frame clones are kept and a portion is missing. The profile shows approximately 67,000 clones, about 80% of them singletons. This specimen was PBMCs, taken from a glioma patient whose treatment included an IDH1 peptide vaccine. The rearrangement uses TRBV27 and TRBJ1-5; 8 positions agree with TRBD1. This sequence originates from a man aged 18 to 29 with glioma. The CDR3 bases are TGTGCCAGCAGTCGGGACAGGTCTAGCAATCAGCCCCAGCATTTT. Residues: CASSRDRSSNQPQHF.